This T cell receptor (beta chain) is drawn from a study of vaccination and CD4 T cells after COVID-19. Turning to the study itself: For post-vaccine samples, collection took place a median approximately 72 days after dose two, ranging from 14 to 241.

CD4+ T cells that had been cultured provided DNA sequenced with the Oncomine TCR Beta short-read assay. Cultured CD4+ T cells were the source of extracted genomic DNA. Each CDR3 protein gets one entry after TCRdb re-called the PCR reads with MiXCR. The sample has around 13,000 distinct CDR3 sequences, approximately 76% seen once. Regarding treatment: 10-day PBMC culture with coronavirus spike peptide pools or control peptides (ViraFEST assay). Isolation of CD4+ T cells by negative selection took place after nine to eleven days of culture. Of note for this clonotype: Its antigen is still unknown.

Germline assignment: CDR1 MNHEY and CDR2 SVGAGI. Trimming pared 4 bases from V and 0 bases from J, leaving 9 bases between. CDR3 size: 14 residues. The chain uses TRBV6-5 and TRBJ1-1; D is unclear. The TCR sequence derives from a human donor who had recovered from COVID-19. Sequencing was performed on CD4+ T cells from blood, cultured in vitro. The CDR3, as DNA: TGTGCCAGCAGTTCCTCGGCTATGAACACTGAAGCTTTCTTT. As protein: CASSSSAMNTEAFF.